Following are 2 T cell receptor beta chains from one sample sequenced in a study of CD8 T cells in ankylosing spondylitis. TCRdb processed the 5' RACE reads anew with MiXCR; each CDR3 protein has one entry. The sample records 15,000 or so distinct CDR3 sequences, 8% to 9% being singletons. Sequencing was done on a sample of blood. The receptors derive from a male donor with ankylosing spondylitis or in good health (not recorded which).

The chain recombines TRBV12-3 or TRBV12-4 with TRBJ2-7; 7 positions agree with TRBD1. V gave up 3 bases and J gave up 3 bases; unmatched junction bases: 2. The CDR3 spans 13 residues. The CDR3 DNA reads as TGTGCCAGCAGTTTTAGACAGGGCTACGAGCAGTACTTC. Amino acids: CASSFRQGYEQYF.

In this sample, this clonotype turned up many times. The CDR3, as DNA: TGTGCCAGCAGCTTAAACCATCGACTACATGAGCAGTTCTTC. This sequence encodes CASSLNHRLHEQFF. The V call is TRBV11-2, the J call TRBJ2-1; a weak D match, TRBD2 (5 bases). The germline gives CDR1 SGHAT, CDR2 FQNNGV. This CDR3 has 14 residues. V lost 2 bases and J 8 bases, leaving 13 bases between the germline ends. Looking up the rest from reference TRBV11-2 and TRBJ2-1 gives the full variable domain: EAGVAQSPRYKIIEKRQSVAFWCNPISGHATLYWYQQILGQGPKLLIQFQNNGVVDDSQLPKDRFSAERLKGVDSTLKIQPAKLEDSAVYLCASSLNHRLHEQFFGPGTRLTVL.